The 19 T cell receptor beta chains reported below all come from one sample, sequenced in a study of T cell responses to AZD1222 COVID-19 vaccine. Here immunoSEQ multiplex PCR was the method, and the copy in TCRdb shows in-frame clones only, minus some. The sample has about 130,000 clones; 88% are singletons. The input for sequencing was peripheral blood, taken on day 0 of AZD1222 vaccination. The receptors here all came from an adult in good health.

The chain combines TRBV6-4 with TRBJ1-5; tentatively, D is TRBD1 (6 bases). The CDR3 spans 14 residues. V was trimmed by 11 bases and J by 0 bases, leaving 14 bases between them. CDR1 and CDR2 (germline): MRHNA, SNTAGT. Written as DNA, the CDR3 is TGTGCCCGGGGGGGACACTATAGCAATCAGCCCCAGCATTTT. Translation: CARGGHYSNQPQHF.

The J gene is TRBJ2-1, the V gene TRBV2; TRBD2 matches at 8 bases. Germline V gives CDR1 SNHLY, CDR2 FYNNEI. The CDR3 extends over 14 amino acids. V was pared by 6 bases and J by 7 bases, with 8 bases of the junction left unmatched. The CDR3 bases are TGTGCCAGCAGGAGGGGAGCGGGGGATAATGAGCAGTTCTTC. Encoded protein: CASRRGAGDNEQFF.

This sequence joins TRBV5-4 and TRBJ1-3; TRBD1 agrees at 7 bases. With 0 bases clipped from V and 4 bases from J, the junction kept 4 bases outside the gene matches. The V gene's germline CDR1 is SGHNT and CDR2 YYREEE (reference sequence). This CDR3 contains 15 residues. CDR3 in DNA: TGTGCCAGCAGCTTGGGTGGGACAGTCGGAAACACCATATATTTT. This gives the protein CASSLGGTVGNTIYF.

The chain carries TRBV7-8 and TRBJ1-5; D uncertain. This CDR3 comprises 16 residues. The V gene lost 7 bases and the J gene lost 0 bases, with 16 bases spanning the gap. Germline CDR1 is SGHVS and CDR2 is FQNEAQ. CDR3 nucleotides: TGTGCCAGCACCAAAGAGAGGGCTTATAGCAATCAGCCCCAGCATTTT. It is translated as CASTKERAYSNQPQHF.

The gene calls are TRBV24-1 and TRBJ1-2; D gene unclear. Germline V lookup: CDR1 KGHDR, CDR2 SFDVKD. The CDR3 extends over 14 amino acids. V lost 2 bases, J lost 2 bases, and 8 bases lay in between. CDR3: CATSDYPENYGYTF. The CDR3 DNA sequence: TGTGCCACCAGTGATTACCCGGAAAACTATGGCTACACCTTC.

The rearrangement joins TRBV6-4 to TRBJ1-5; 7 nucleotides agree with TRBD1. The germline V gene has CDR1 MRHNA and CDR2 SNTAGT. V lost 7 bases to trimming and J lost 3 bases; unmatched junction nucleotides: 3. This CDR3 is built from 13 residues. The CDR3 is CASKGAYNQPQHF. CDR3 sequence (DNA): TGTGCCAGCAAGGGGGCATACAATCAGCCCCAGCATTTT.

The chain is built from TRBV3-1 (or the pseudogene TRBV3-2) and TRBJ2-1, with 14 bases that match TRBD2. Per germline, CDR1 LGHDT and CDR2 YNNKEL (reference sequence). The V gene end was trimmed by 0 bases and the J gene end by 15 bases; junction bases not matched to a gene: 4. The CDR3 consists of 14 residues. The CDR3 loop is CASSQETSGRVLFF. CDR3 DNA sequence: TGTGCCAGCAGCCAAGAGACTAGCGGGAGGGTTCTGTTCTTC.

The chain recombines TRBV4-2 with TRBJ2-1; no firm D call. Trimming took off 0 bases at V and 4 bases at J, with 13 bases between the two ends. Germline CDR1 and CDR2: LGHNA and YNFKEQ. The CDR3 has 16 amino acids. The CDR3 region is CASSQEGRSRYNEQFF. The CDR3 bases are TGTGCCAGCAGCCAAGAAGGCAGGTCTAGGTACAATGAGCAGTTCTTC.

The V call is TRBV15, the J call TRBJ2-7, with D maybe TRBD1 (6 bases). The CDR3 contains 15 residues. Per germline, CDR1 LNHNV and CDR2 YYDKDF (reference sequence). V was trimmed by 1 base and J by 4 bases, leaving 14 bases between them. The CDR3 region has the DNA TGTGCCACCAGCAGAGCGGTAGGGGGAAGGTACGAGCAGTACTTC. This encodes CATSRAVGGRYEQYF.

CDR3 amino acids: CASSLFKSSYEQYF. CDR3 nucleotide sequence: TGTGCCAGCAGTTTATTTAAGAGCTCCTACGAGCAGTACTTC. The chain recombines TRBV27 with TRBJ2-7; D is ambiguous. This CDR3 has 14 amino acids. Germline V lookup: CDR1 MNHEY, CDR2 SMNVEV (reference sequence). V was cut by 1 base and J by 0 bases, with 7 bases left in between.

This clone was found once. The rearrangement joins TRBV24-1 to TRBJ1-6; 7 nucleotides agree with TRBD1. The V segment lost 4 bases and the J segment 6 bases; nucleotides outside the gene matches: 2. Germline V gene sequence: CDR1 KGHDR, CDR2 SFDVKD. CDR3 size: 14 residues. This CDR3 is CATSEGGLNSPLHF. In DNA, the CDR3 is TGTGCCACCAGTGAAGGGGGCCTTAATTCACCCCTCCACTTT.

V and J are TRBV9 and TRBJ2-2; TRBD2 aligns across 9 bases. The V and J ends lost 3 bases and 7 bases, in that order; junction bases with no gene match: 7. This CDR3 has 15 amino acids. Germline CDR1 is SGDLS and CDR2 is YYNGEE. CDR3 region: CASSARTSADGELFF. The CDR3 coding sequence is TGTGCCAGCAGCGCCAGGACTAGCGCCGACGGGGAGCTGTTTTTT.

This rearrangement joins TRBV7-9 to TRBJ1-2, with TRBD1 as a possible D gene (5 bases). CDR1 and CDR2 from the germline V gene are SEHNR and FQNEAQ (reference sequence). CDR3 length equals 13 residues. V lost 1 base and J 4 bases, leaving 7 bases between the germline ends. CDR3 sequence: CASSLEQVYGYTF. In DNA form, the CDR3 reads TGTGCCAGCAGCTTAGAACAGGTCTATGGCTACACCTTC.

J is TRBJ2-7 and V is TRBV6-2 or TRBV6-3; D gene ambiguous. Germline V gives CDR1 MNHEY, CDR2 SVGEGT. The CDR3 runs to 11 residues. Trimming cost V 6 bases and J 0 bases, with 3 bases left between them. DNA for the CDR3: TGTGCCAGCAGCGGCTCCTACGAGCAGTACTTC. Translated: CASSGSYEQYF.

V and J are TRBV29-1 and TRBJ1-1; 11 bases match TRBD1. This CDR3 spans 15 amino acids. Germline V gives CDR1 SQVTM, CDR2 ANQGSEA. The junction had 7 bases not matched to a gene; V was cut back by 6 bases and J by 1 base. The CDR3, as DNA: TGCAGCGTATACGGGACAGGGGGAGGGAACACTGAAGCTTTCTTT. The encoded protein is CSVYGTGGGNTEAFF.

The rearrangement links TRBV29-1 to TRBJ1-5; no clear D. Trimming stripped 0 bases from V and 7 bases from J, with 7 bases between. Germline V gives CDR1 SQVTM, CDR2 ANQGSEA. This CDR3 comprises 12 residues. In DNA, the CDR3 is TGCAGCGTTGAAGAATCGGGACAGCCCCAGCATTTT. Protein: CSVEESGQPQHF.

The chain joins TRBV5-1 to TRBJ1-3; TRBD1 is a possible D gene (5 bases). This CDR3 has 15 amino acids. In germline, CDR1 is SGHRS, CDR2 YFSETQ. With 0 bases removed from V and 2 bases from J, the gap between germline ends came to 9 bases. CDR3 protein: CASSLVGGTGNTIYF. DNA for the CDR3: TGCGCCAGCAGCTTGGTGGGGGGGACTGGAAACACCATATATTTT.

The chain has TRBV7-2 and TRBJ1-3; D is uncertain. Germline CDR1 SGHTA, CDR2 FQGNSA. Trimming removed 6 bases from V and 0 bases from J, with 9 bases in between. CDR3 size: 14 residues. CDR3 sequence (DNA): TGTGCCAGCAGTTTCGACCTCTCTGGAAACACCATATATTTT. This gives the protein CASSFDLSGNTIYF.

This chain links TRBV6-5 with TRBJ2-1; D is tentatively TRBD1 or TRBD2 (5 bases each). The CDR3 is 15 residues long. Trimming left V 5 bases short and J 8 bases short, with 19 bases between. The germline V gene has CDR1 MNHEY and CDR2 SVGAGI. CDR3 sequence: CASSKGPLARDEQFF. Here the CDR3 DNA reads TGTGCCAGCAGTAAGGGACCTCTTGCGCGGGATGAGCAGTTCTTC.